This T cell receptor beta chain is drawn from a study of T cell responses to AZD1222 COVID-19 vaccine. Findings and caveats of the study: Reports say nearly half of spike-specific TCRs go after unmutated variant regions. Among those given AZD1222, only six were seropositive at baseline. No repertoire was sampled before or during the peak T cell response, only after it. Spike-specific TCR breadth and depth were elevated following two AZD1222 doses.

In the case of this clone: Its antigen is currently unknown.

The data were produced by immunoSEQ multiplex PCR, yet TCRdb's version contains in-frame clones alone and is incomplete. The table includes about 270,000 clones, 85% to 95% detected once. This CDR3 is built from 13 residues. The germline V gene encodes CDR1 SGHNT and CDR2 YYREEE (reference sequence). With 0 bases removed from V and 10 bases from J, the gap between germline ends came to 13 bases. Material: peripheral blood, obtained 28 days after the second AZD1222 dose. This TCR was sampled from an adult who received the AZD1222 COVID-19 vaccine. The V and J genes are TRBV5-4 and TRBJ1-2; tentatively, D is TRBD1 (5 bases). This chain's CDR3 is CASSLGGGFDYTF. In DNA form, the CDR3 reads TGTGCCAGCAGCTTGGGGGGCGGTTTCGACTACACCTTC.